This T cell receptor beta chain appears in the sequencing data of a study of technical replicates of blood from a few donors. The table came from immunoSEQ multiplex PCR; TCRdb's copy has only in-frame clones and leaves some out. The sample comprises 79,000 or so clones, 95% to 98% of which are singletons, and about 0.3% rests with the top ten. This TCR came from a human donor in good health. Material: T cells isolated from PBMCs.

The CDR3 here is CSVEDRTGVPGELFF. CDR3 nucleotide sequence: TGCAGCGTTGAAGATCGTACGGGAGTCCCCGGGGAGCTGTTTTTT. The genes are TRBV29-1 and TRBJ2-2; D might be TRBD2 (6 bases). CDR1 is SQVTM, CDR2 ANQGSEA, per germline. The ends were cut back, 0 bases at V and 6 bases at J, with 14 bases in the middle. This CDR3 has 15 amino acids.